What follows are 9 T cell receptor beta chains derived from one specimen sequenced in a study of shared clonotypes between healthy human individuals (dated by TCRdb to about 2020). CD8 naive samples were obtained by positive selection for CCR7 among CD45RO-negative cells, yielding a CD45RA+CCR7+ population from which TemRA cells were excluded. Receptor libraries were prepared by the immunoSEQ multiplex PCR assay. TCRdb's version of the immuneACCESS table is confined to in-frame rearrangements and falls short of the full clone set. An unresolved V gene accounts for under half of the shortfall where checked; the remainder is of unknown origin. The sample includes about 870,000 clones, with 80% to 95% observed a single time. The ten largest account for nearly 25% of the sample. Material for sequencing was naive CD8+ T cells sorted from blood. This sample's cell subset or site label indicates: CD45RA+CCR7+. The origin of the receptors is a man aged 30 to 45 in good health.

This chain joins TRBV5-5 and TRBJ2-1, with TRBD1 matching 9 bases. The CDR3 is 14 residues long. The germline gives CDR1 SGHKS, CDR2 YYEKEE (reference sequence). V shed 5 bases, J shed 6 bases, and the junction held 6 bases outside the gene matches. The CDR3 DNA is TGTGCCAGCAGGTCGGACAGGGGATCCAATGAGCAGTTCTTC. Its translation is CASRSDRGSNEQFF.

V is TRBV18 and J is TRBJ2-3; the match to TRBD2 covers 11 bases. Germline-derived CDR1 and CDR2 are KGHSH and LQKENI. This CDR3 spans 17 amino acids. V trimming: 6 bases; J trimming: 2 bases; junction bases outside the gene matches: 10. The CDR3 loop is CASSQSRLAGLTDTQYF. The CDR3 DNA reads TGTGCCAGCTCCCAATCCCGACTAGCGGGACTCACAGATACGCAGTATTTT.

This clone was seen just once. The sample holds other DNA sequences that translate to the same CDR3. The chain links TRBV18 to TRBJ2-1; 8 nucleotides line up with TRBD2. CDR3 length equals 15 residues. Unmatched junction bases numbered 1, after V lost 3 bases and J lost 0 bases. The V gene's germline CDR1 is KGHSH and CDR2 LQKENI. CDR3 DNA sequence: TGTGCCAGCTCACCGAGCGGGAGCTCCTACAATGAGCAGTTCTTC. This translates into CASSPSGSSYNEQFF.

The V and J genes are TRBV4-1 and TRBJ1-4; no definite D call. V gave up 8 bases and J gave up 7 bases, with 14 bases separating them. Germline CDR1 and CDR2: MGHRA and YSYEKL. The CDR3 is 13 residues long. The CDR3 DNA sequence: TGCGCCAGCTCCGTTACGCTCGGTGAAAAACTGTTTTTT. Encoded protein: CASSVTLGEKLFF.

The V gene is TRBV27, the J gene TRBJ1-5, with D hard to call. Trimming shortened V by 7 bases and J by 4 bases, and 17 bases separated the two germline ends. The length of the CDR3 is 15 residues. Germline V CDR1 and CDR2: MNHEY, SMNVEV (reference sequence). CDR3 loop: CASKGIGLPNQPQHF. CDR3 coding DNA: TGTGCCAGCAAGGGAATAGGGCTTCCGAATCAGCCCCAGCATTTT.

The chain recombines TRBV11-2 with TRBJ2-7; maybe TRBD1 (7 bases). V was trimmed by 3 bases and J by 3 bases, leaving 15 bases between them. The CDR3 loop spans 15 amino acids. CDR1 is SGHAT, CDR2 FQNNGV, per germline. The CDR3 DNA follows: TGTGCCAGCAGCTTCTCGGCAGGGGGGAACTACGAGCAGTACTTC. Translation: CASSFSAGGNYEQYF.

The rearrangement joins TRBV27 to TRBJ1-5; D is uncertain. Germline CDR1 is MNHEY and CDR2 is SMNVEV (reference sequence). The V end was cut by 5 bases, the J end by 6 bases, with 8 bases between. This CDR3 region has 12 residues. The CDR3 sequence: CASSNLRQPQHF. The CDR3 bases are TGTGCCAGCAGTAACCTACGTCAGCCCCAGCATTTT.

The chain is built from TRBV7-3 and TRBJ2-2; D gene ambiguous. Germline loops: CDR1 SGHTA, CDR2 FQGTGA. V shed 5 bases and J shed 4 bases, with 14 bases lying between them. This CDR3 comprises 15 residues. CDR3: CASSPPPPGTGELFF. The CDR3 DNA reads as TGTGCCAGCAGCCCCCCGCCCCCCGGCACCGGGGAGCTGTTTTTT.

The chain joins TRBV21-1 to TRBJ2-7; the table's D call, TRBD1, was not checked against the DNA. TRBV21-1 is a pseudogene locus. This CDR3 is built from 18 residues. The CDR3, as DNA: TGTGCCAGCAGCTATGGGCCGCCTCTCTCAGGGGTGCATGGCGAGCAGTACTTC. The encoded protein is CASSYGPPLSGVHGEQYF.